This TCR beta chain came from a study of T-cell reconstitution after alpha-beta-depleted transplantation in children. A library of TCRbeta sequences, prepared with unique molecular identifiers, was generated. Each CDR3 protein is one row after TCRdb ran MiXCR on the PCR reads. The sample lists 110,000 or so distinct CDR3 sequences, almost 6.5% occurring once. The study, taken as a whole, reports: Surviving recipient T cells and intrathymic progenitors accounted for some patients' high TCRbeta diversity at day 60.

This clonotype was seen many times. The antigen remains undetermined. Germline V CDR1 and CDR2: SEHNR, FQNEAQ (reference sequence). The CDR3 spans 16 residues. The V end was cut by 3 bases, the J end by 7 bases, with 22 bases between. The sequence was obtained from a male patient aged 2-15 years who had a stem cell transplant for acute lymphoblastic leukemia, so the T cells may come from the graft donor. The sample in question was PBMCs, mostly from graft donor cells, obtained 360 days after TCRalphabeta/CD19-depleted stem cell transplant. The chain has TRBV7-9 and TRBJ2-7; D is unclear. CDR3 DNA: TGTGCCAGCAGCTTTAAGCCGAAGGACCGCGCAAATGAGCAGTACTTC. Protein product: CASSFKPKDRANEQYF.